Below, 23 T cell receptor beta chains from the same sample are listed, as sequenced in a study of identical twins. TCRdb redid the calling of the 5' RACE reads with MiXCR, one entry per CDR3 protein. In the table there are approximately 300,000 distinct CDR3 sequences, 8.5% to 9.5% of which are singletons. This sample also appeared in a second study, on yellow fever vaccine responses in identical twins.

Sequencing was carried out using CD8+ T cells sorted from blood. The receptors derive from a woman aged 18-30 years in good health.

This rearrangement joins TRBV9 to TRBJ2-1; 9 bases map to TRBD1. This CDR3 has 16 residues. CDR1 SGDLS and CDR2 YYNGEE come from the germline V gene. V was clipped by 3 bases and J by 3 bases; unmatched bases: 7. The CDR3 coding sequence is TGTGCCAGCAGCGGACGACAGGGGGGTAGCTACAATGAGCAGTTCTTC. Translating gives CASSGRQGGSYNEQFF.

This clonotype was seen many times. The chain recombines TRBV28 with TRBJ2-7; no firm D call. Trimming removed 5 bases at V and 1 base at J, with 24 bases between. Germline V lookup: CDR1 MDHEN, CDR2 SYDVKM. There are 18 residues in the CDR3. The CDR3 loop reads CASSPDPKGLALSYEQYF. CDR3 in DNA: TGTGCCAGCAGTCCGGACCCAAAAGGATTGGCTCTTTCCTACGAGCAGTACTTC.

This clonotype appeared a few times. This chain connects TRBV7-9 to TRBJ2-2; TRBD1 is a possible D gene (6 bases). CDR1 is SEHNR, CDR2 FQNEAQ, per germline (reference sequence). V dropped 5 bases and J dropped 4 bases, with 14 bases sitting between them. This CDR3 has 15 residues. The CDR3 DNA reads TGTGCCAGCAGCCCCACAGGGACGGGCACCGGGGAGCTGTTTTTT. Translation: CASSPTGTGTGELFF. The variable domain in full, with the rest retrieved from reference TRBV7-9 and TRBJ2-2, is DTGVSQNPRHKITKRGQNVTFRCDPISEHNRLYWYRQTLGQGPEFLTYFQNEAQLEKSRLLSDRFSAERPKGSFSTLEIQRTEQGDSAMYLCASSPTGTGTGELFFGEGSRLTVL.

CDR3 in DNA: TGCAGTGCTGGCGGCGGGGCCTATAATGAAAAACTGTTTTTT. Translating gives CSAGGGAYNEKLFF. This rearrangement joins TRBV20-1 to TRBJ1-4, with D maybe TRBD1 (5 bases). The V gene lost 5 bases and the J gene lost 4 bases, with 14 bases spanning the gap. Germline CDR1 is DFQATT and CDR2 is SNEGSKA (reference sequence). The CDR3 is 14 amino acids.

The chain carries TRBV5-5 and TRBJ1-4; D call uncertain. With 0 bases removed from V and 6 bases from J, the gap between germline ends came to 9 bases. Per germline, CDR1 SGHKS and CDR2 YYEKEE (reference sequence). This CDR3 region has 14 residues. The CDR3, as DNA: TGTGCCAGCAGCTTGGGGCAGGAGGATGAAAAACTGTTTTTT. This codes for CASSLGQEDEKLFF.

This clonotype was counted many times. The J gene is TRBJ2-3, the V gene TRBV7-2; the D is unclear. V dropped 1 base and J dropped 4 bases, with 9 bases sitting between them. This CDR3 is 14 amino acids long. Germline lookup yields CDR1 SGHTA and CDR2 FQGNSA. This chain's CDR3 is CASSLDFGPDTQYF. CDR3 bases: TGTGCCAGCAGCTTAGATTTTGGTCCAGATACGCAGTATTTT. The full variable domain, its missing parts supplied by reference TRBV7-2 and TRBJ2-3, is GAGVSQSPSNKVTEKGKDVELRCDPISGHTALYWYRQSLGQGLEFLIYFQGNSAPDKSGLPSDRFSAERTGGSVSTLTIQRTQQEDSAVYLCASSLDFGPDTQYFGPGTRLTVL.

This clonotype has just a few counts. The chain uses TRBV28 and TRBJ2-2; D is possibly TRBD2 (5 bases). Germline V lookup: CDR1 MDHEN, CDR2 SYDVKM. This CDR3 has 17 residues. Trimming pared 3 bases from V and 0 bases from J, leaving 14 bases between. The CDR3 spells CASSLEEGGPNTGELFF. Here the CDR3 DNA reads TGTGCCAGCAGTTTGGAGGAAGGAGGACCGAACACCGGGGAGCTGTTTTTT.

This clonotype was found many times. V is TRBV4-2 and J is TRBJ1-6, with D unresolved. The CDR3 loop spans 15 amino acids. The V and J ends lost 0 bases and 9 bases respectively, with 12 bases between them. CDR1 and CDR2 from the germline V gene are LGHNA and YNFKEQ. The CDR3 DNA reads TGTGCCAGCAGCCAAGAGAGGGAACCGGCTTCACCCCTCCACTTT. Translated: CASSQEREPASPLHF.

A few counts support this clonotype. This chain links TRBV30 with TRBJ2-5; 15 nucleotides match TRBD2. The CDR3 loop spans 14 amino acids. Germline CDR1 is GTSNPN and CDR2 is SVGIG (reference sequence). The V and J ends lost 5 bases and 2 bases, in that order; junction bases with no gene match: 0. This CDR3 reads CAWGLAGGQETQYF. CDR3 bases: TGTGCCTGGGGACTAGCGGGGGGGCAAGAGACCCAGTACTTC.

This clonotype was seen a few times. In DNA, the CDR3 is TGTGCCAGCAGTTACTCGTCTAGCGGGGTTGCCGGGGAGCTGTTTTTT. This encodes CASSYSSSGVAGELFF. The chain recombines TRBV6-5 with TRBJ2-2; 9 bases are a match to TRBD2. The germline gives CDR1 MNHEY, CDR2 SVGAGI. The length of the CDR3 is 16 residues. J gave up 6 bases and V 0 bases, and 5 bases lay outside the gene matches.

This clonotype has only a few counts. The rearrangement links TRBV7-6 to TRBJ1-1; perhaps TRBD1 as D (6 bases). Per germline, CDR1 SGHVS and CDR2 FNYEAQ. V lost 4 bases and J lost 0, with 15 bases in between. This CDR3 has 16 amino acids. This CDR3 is CASSSWGGPMNTEAFF. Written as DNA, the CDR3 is TGTGCCAGCAGCTCCTGGGGGGGGCCAATGAACACTGAAGCTTTCTTT.

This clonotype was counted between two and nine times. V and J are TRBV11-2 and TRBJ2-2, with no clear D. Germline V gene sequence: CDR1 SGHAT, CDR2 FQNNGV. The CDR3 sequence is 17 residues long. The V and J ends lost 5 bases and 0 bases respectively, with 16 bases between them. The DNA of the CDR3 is TGTGCCAGCAGCGGGTCCGGAATTGACGCGAACACCGGGGAGCTGTTTTTT. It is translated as CASSGSGIDANTGELFF.

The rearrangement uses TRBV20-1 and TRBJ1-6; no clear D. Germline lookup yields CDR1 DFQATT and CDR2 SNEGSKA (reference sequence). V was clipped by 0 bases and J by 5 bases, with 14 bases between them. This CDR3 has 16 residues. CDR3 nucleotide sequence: TGCAGTGCTAGAGAGTCCCCTAGACAAGATAATTCACCCCTCCACTTT. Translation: CSARESPRQDNSPLHF.

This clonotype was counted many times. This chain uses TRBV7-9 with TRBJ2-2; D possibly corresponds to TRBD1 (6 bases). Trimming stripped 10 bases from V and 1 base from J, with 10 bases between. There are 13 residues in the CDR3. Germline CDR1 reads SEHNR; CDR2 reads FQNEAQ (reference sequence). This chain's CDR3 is CANPGVNTGELFF. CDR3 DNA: TGTGCCAACCCAGGGGTGAACACCGGGGAGCTGTTTTTT.

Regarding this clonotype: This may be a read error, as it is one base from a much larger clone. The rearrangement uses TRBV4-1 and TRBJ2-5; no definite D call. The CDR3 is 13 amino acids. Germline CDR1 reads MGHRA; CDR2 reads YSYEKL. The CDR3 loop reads CASSQVISETHYF. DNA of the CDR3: TGCGCCAGCAGCCAAGTAATTTCGGAGACCCACTACTTC.

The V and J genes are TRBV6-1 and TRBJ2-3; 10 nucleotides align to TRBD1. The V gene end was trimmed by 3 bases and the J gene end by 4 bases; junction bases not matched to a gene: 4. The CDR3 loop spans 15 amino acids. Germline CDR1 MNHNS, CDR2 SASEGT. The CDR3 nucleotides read TGTGCCAGCAGTGAGGACAGGGGGAGGTCAGATACGCAGTATTTT. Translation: CASSEDRGRSDTQYF.

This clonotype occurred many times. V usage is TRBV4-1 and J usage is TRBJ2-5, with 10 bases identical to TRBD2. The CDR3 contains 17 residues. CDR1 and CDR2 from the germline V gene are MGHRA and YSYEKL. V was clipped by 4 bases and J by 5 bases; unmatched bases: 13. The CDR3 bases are TGCGCCAGCAGCCCTACGATAGCGGGAGGATCGGGGGAGACCCAGTACTTC. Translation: CASSPTIAGGSGETQYF.

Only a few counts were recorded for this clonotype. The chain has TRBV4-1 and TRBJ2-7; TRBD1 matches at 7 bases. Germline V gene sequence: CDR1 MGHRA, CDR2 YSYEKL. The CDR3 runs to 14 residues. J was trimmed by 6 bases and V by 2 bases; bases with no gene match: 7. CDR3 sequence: CASSQQGQVAEQYF. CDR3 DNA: TGCGCCAGCAGCCAACAAGGACAGGTCGCCGAGCAGTACTTC.

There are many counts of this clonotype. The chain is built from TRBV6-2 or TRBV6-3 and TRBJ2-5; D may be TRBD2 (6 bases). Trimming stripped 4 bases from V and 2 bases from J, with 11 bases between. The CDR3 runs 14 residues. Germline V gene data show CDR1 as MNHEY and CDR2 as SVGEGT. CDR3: CASSSAGPQETQYF. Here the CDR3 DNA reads TGTGCCAGCAGTTCCGCGGGACCGCAAGAGACCCAGTACTTC.

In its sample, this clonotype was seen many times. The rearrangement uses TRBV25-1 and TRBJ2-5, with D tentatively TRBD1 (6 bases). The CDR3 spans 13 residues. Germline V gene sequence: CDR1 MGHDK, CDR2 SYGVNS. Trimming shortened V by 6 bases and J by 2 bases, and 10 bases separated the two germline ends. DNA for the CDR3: TGTGCCAGCAGCCGGACAGTTCAAGAGACCCAGTACTTC. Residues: CASSRTVQETQYF.

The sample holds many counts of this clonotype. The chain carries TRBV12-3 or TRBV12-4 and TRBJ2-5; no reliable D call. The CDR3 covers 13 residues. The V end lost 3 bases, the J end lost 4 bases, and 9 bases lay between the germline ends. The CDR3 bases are TGTGCCAGCAGTTTTGGTGGTGCAGAGACCCAGTACTTC. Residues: CASSFGGAETQYF.

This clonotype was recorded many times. The chain's CDR3 is CASSLELQETQYF. CDR3 bases: TGTGCCAGCAGCTTGGAGCTTCAAGAGACCCAGTACTTC. The chain couples TRBV5-4 to TRBJ2-5; D is unclear. CDR3 size: 13 residues. The V and J ends lost 0 bases and 2 bases respectively, with 5 bases between them. The germline V gene encodes CDR1 SGHNT and CDR2 YYREEE (reference sequence).

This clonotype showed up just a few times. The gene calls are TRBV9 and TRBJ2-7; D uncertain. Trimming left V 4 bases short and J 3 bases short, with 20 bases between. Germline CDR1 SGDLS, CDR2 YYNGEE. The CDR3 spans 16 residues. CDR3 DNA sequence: TGTGCCAGCAGCCCCCGGGCAGGCTGGAGTCTCTACGAGCAGTACTTC. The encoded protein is CASSPRAGWSLYEQYF.